This entry concerns a single T cell receptor (beta chain). The data originate from a study of Ad26.COV2.S vaccination and SARS-CoV-2 variants. Germline V gene lookup returns CDR1 MDHEN and CDR2 SYDVKM. The junction had 7 bases not matched to a gene; V was cut back by 2 bases and J by 6 bases. The CDR3 totals 16 residues. Treatment noted: roughly 20 received Ad26.COV2.S at low or high dose, single or two shots; about 5 received placebo; per-sample allocation not given. Following the first vaccine or placebo injection, samples were taken on day 63. TCRdb keeps only in-frame clones here, not all; method: immunoSEQ multiplex PCR. The sample includes about 350,000 clones, around 88% seen only once; the top ten take around 5%.

The chain carries TRBV28 and TRBJ2-7; 13 nucleotides line up with TRBD2. The receptor was derived from a person aged 18-65 years who received the Ad26.COV2.S COVID-19 vaccine or a placebo. Source: peripheral blood, taken in a trial of Ad26.COV2.S vaccine versus placebo. DNA for the CDR3: TGTGCCAGCAGTTTACGGACTAGCGGGAGTTCGGGCGAGCAGTACTTC. This encodes CASSLRTSGSSGEQYF.